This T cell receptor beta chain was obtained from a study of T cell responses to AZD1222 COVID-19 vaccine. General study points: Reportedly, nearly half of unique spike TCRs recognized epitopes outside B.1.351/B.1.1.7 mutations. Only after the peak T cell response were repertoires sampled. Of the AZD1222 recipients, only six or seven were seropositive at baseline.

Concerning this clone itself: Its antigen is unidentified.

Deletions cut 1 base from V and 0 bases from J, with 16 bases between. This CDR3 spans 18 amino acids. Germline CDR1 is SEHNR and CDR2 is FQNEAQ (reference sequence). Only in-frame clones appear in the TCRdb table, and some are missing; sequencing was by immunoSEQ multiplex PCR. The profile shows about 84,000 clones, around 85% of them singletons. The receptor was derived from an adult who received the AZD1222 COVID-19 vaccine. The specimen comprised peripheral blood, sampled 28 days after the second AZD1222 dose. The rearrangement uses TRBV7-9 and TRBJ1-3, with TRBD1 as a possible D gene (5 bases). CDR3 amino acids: CASSLDSGLTASGNTIYF. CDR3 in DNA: TGTGCCAGCAGCTTAGACTCGGGATTGACAGCCTCTGGAAACACCATATATTTT.